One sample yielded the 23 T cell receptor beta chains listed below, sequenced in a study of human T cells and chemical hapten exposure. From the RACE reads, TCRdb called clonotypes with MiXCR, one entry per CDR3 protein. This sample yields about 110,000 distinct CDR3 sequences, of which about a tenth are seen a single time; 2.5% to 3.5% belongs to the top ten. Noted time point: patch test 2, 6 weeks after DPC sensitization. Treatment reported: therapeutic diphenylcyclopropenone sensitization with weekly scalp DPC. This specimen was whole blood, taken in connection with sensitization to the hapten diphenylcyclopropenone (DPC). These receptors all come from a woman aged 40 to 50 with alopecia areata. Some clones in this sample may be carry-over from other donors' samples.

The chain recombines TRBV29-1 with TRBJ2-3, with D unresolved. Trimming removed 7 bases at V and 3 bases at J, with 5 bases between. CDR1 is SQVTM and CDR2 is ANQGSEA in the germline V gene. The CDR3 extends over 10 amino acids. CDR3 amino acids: CSGATDTQYF. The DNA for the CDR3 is TGCAGCGGGGCTACAGATACGCAGTATTTT.

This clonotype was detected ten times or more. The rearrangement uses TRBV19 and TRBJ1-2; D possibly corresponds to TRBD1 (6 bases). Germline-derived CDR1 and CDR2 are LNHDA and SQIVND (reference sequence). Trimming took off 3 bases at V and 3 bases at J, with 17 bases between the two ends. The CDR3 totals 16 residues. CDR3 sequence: CASSMGYAGGDYGYTF. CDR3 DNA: TGTGCCAGTAGTATGGGTTATGCGGGGGGCGACTATGGCTACACCTTC.

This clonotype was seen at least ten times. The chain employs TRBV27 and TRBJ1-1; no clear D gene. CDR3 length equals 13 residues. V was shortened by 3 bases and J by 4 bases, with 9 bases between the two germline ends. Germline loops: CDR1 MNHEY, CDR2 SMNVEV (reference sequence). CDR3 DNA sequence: TGTGCCAGCAGTTTGAGGCCCGGCACTGAAGCTTTCTTT. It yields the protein CASSLRPGTEAFF.

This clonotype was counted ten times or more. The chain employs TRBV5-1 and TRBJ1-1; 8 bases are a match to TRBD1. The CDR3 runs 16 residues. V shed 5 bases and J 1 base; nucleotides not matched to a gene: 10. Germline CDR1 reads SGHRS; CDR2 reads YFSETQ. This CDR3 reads CASSSGQVAENTEAFF. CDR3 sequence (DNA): TGCGCCAGCAGTTCGGGACAGGTGGCCGAGAACACTGAAGCTTTCTTT.

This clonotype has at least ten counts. The CDR3 DNA reads as TGTGCCAGCAGCTCGACCGGGACTAGCGGGGTTGATGAGCAGTTCTTC. Translating gives CASSSTGTSGVDEQFF. The V call is TRBV7-9, the J call TRBJ2-1, with TRBD2 identical over 13 bases. The CDR3 spans 16 residues. Trimming at V came to 4 bases and at J to 8 bases, leaving 8 bases not matched to a gene. The germline CDR1 and CDR2 sequences are SEHNR and FQNEAQ (reference sequence).

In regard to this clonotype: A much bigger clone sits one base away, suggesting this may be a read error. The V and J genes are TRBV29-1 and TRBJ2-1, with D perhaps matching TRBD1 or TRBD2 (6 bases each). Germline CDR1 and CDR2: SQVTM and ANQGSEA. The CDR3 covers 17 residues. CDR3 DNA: TGCGGCGTTGAAGATCACCGGGGGCAGAGCTCCTACAATGAGCAGTTCTTC. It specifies CGVEDHRGQSSYNEQFF.

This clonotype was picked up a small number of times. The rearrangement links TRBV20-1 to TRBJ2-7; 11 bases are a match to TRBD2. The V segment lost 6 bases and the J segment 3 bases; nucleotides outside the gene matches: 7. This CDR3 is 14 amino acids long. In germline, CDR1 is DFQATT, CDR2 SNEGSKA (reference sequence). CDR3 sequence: CSAERLAGHYEQYF. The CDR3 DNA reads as TGCAGTGCCGAACGACTAGCGGGGCACTACGAGCAGTACTTC.

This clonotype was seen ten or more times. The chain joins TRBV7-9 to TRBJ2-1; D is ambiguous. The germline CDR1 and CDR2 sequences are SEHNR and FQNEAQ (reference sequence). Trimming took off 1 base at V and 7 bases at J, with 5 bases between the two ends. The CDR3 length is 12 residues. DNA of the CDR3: TGTGCCAGCAGCTTAGTCAGGAATGAGCAGTTCTTC. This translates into CASSLVRNEQFF.

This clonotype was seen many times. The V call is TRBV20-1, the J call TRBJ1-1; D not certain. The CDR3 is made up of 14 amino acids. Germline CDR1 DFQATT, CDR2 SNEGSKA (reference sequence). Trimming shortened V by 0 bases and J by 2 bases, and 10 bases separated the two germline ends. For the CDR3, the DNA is TGCAGTGCTAGAGATAATAAGGGTAACACTGAAGCTTTCTTT. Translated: CSARDNKGNTEAFF.

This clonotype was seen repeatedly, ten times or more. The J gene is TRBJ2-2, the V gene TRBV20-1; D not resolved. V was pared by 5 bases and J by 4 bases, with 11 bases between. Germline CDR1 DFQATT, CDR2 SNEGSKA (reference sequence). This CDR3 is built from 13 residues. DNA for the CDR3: TGCAGTGCTTGGACCTACCTCACCGGGGAGCTGTTTTTT. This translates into CSAWTYLTGELFF.

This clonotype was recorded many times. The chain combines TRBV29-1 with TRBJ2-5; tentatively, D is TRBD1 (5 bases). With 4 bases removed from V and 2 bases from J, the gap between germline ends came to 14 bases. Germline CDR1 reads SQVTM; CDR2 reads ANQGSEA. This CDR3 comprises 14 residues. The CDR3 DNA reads TGCAGCGTTGGCCCCAGGGTCGGACAAGAGACCCAGTACTTC. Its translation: CSVGPRVGQETQYF.

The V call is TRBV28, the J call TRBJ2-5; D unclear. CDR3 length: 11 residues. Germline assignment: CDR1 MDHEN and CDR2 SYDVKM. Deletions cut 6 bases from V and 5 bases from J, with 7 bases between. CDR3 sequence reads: CASSWLETQYF. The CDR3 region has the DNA TGTGCCAGCAGCTGGCTCGAGACCCAGTACTTC.

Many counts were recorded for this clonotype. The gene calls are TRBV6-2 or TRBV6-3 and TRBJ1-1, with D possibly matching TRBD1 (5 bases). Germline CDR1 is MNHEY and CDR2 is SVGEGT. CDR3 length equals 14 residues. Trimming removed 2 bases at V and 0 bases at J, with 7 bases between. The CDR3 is CASSYGGVNTEAFF. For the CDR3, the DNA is TGTGCCAGCAGTTACGGAGGGGTGAACACTGAAGCTTTCTTT.

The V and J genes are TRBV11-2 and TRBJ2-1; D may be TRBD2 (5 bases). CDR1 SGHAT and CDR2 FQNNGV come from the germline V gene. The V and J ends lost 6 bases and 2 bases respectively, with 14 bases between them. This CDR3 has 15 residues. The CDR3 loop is CASSPSSSPYNEQFF. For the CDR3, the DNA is TGTGCCAGCAGTCCGTCTAGCAGCCCCTACAATGAGCAGTTCTTC.

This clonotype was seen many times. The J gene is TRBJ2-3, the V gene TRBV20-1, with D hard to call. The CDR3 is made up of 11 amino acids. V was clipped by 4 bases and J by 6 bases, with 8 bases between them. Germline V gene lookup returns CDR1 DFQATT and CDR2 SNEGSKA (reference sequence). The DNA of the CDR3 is TGCAGTGCTACTGCCCGGGATACGCAGTATTTT. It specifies CSATARDTQYF.

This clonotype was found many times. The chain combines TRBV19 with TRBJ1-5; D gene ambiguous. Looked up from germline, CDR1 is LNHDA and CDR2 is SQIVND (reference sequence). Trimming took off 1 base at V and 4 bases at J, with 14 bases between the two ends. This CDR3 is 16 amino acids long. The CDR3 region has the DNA TGTGCCAGTAGTATAGCCGCCAGCGGTGGGAATCAGCCCCAGCATTTT. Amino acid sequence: CASSIAASGGNQPQHF.

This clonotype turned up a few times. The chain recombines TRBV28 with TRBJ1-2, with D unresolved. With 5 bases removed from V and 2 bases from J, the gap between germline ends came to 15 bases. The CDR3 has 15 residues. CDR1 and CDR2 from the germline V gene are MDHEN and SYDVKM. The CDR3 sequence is CASSIFIGINYGYTF. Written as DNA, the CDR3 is TGTGCCAGCAGTATTTTCATTGGCATAAACTATGGCTACACCTTC.

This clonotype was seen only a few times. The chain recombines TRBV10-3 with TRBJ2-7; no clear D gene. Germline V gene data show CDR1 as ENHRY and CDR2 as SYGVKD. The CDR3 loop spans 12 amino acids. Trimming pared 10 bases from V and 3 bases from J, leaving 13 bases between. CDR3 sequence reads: CATGFVDYEQYF. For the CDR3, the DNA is TGTGCCACCGGTTTCGTCGACTACGAGCAGTACTTC.

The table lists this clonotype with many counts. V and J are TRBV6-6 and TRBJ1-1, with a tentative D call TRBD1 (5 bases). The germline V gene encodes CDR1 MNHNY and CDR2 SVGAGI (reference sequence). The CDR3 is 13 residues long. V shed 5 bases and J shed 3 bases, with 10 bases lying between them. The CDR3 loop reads CASSRLGDTEAFF. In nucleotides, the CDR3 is TGTGCCAGCAGTCGCTTGGGGGACACTGAAGCTTTCTTT.

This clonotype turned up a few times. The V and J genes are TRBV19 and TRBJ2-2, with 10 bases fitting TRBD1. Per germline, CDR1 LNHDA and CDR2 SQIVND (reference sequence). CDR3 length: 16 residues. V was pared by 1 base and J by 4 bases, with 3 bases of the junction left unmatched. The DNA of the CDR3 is TGTGCCAGTAGTATAGGACAGGGGGCGATCACCGGGGAGCTGTTTTTT. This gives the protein CASSIGQGAITGELFF.

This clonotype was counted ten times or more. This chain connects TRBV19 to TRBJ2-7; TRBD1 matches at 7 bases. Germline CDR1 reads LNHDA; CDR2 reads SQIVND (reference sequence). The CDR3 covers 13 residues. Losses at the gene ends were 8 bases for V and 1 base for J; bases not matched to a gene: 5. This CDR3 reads CASLDRSSYEQYF. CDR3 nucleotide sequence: TGTGCCAGTTTGGACAGGTCGTCCTACGAGCAGTACTTC.

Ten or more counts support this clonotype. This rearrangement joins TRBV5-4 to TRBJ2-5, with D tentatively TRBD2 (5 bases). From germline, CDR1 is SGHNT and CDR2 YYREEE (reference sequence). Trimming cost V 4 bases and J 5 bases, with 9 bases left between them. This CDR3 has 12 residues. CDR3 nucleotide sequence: TGTGCCAGCAGCGCGGGCGGGGAGACCCAGTACTTC. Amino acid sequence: CASSAGGETQYF. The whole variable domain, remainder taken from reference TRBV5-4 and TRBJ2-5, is ETGVTQSPTHLIKTRGQQVTLRCSSQSGHNTVSWYQQALGQGPQFIFQYYREEENGRGNFPPRFSGLQFPNYSSELNVNALELDDSALYLCASSAGGETQYFGPGTRLLVL.

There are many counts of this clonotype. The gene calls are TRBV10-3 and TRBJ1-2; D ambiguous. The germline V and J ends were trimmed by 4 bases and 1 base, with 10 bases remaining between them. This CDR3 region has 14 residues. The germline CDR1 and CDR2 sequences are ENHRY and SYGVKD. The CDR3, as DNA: TGTGCCATCAGTGTGCGGCAGGATAACTATGGCTACACCTTC. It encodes CAISVRQDNYGYTF.